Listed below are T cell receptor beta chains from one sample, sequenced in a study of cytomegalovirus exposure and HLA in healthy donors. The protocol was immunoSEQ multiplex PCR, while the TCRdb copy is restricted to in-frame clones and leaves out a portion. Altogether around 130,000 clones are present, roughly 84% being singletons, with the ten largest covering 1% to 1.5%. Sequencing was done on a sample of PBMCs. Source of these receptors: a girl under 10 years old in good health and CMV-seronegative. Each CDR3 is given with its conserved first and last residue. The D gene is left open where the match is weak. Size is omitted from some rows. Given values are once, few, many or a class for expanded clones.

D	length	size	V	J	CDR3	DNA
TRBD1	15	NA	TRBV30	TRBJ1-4	CAWSEAGTGVEKLFF	TGTGCCTGGAGCGAAGCCGGGACAGGGGTTGAAAAACTGTTTTTT
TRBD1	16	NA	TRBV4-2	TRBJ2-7	CASSQEDRAFPYEQYF	TGTGCCAGCAGCCAAGAAGACAGGGCTTTTCCCTACGAGCAGTACTTC
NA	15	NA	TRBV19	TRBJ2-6	CASSIAGSGANVLTF	TGTGCCAGTAGTATAGCAGGGTCTGGGGCCAACGTCCTGACTTTC
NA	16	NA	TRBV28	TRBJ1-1	CASSSHRAQMNTEAFF	TGTGCCAGCAGTTCCCACAGGGCTCAAATGAACACTGAAGCTTTCTTT
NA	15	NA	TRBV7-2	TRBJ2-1	CASTHRDFPYNEQFF	TGTGCCAGCACCCACCGGGACTTCCCCTACAATGAGCAGTTCTTC
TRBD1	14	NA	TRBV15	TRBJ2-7	CATSSLQGILGQYF	TGTGCCACCAGCAGTCTACAGGGGATCCTCGGGCAGTACTTC
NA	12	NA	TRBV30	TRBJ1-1	CAWSPRRTEAFF	TGTGCCTGGAGTCCTCGGAGGACTGAAGCTTTCTTT
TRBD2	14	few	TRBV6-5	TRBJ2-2	CASTPGLGSGELFF	TGTGCCAGTACCCCGGGACTAGGCTCCGGGGAGCTGTTTTTT
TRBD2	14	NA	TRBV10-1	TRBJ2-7	CASSAGGLSYEQYF	TGCGCCAGCAGTGCGGGGGGGCTCTCCTACGAGCAGTACTTC
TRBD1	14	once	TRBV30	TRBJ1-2	CAWRTRGPNYGYTF	TGTGCCTGGAGGACCAGGGGGCCTAACTATGGCTACACCTTC
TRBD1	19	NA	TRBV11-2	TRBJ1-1	CASSLAGTGGGSRFTEAFF	TGTGCCAGCAGCTTAGCGGGGACAGGGGGCGGAAGCCGTTTCACTGAAGCTTTCTTT
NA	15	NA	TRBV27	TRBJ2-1	CASKLGGPTYNEQFF	TGTGCCAGCAAATTGGGGGGGCCAACCTACAATGAGCAGTTCTTC
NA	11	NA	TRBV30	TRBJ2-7	CAWNGGGEQYF	TGTGCCTGGAATGGGGGCGGCGAGCAGTACTTC
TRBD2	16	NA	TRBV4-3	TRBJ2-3	CASSPGLAGATDTQYF	TGCGCCAGCAGCCCGGGACTAGCGGGGGCCACGGATACGCAGTATTTT
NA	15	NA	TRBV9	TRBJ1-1	CASSADSTMNTEAFF	TGTGCCAGCAGCGCGGACAGTACCATGAACACTGAAGCTTTCTTT
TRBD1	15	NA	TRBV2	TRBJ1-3	CANVGQGISGNTIYF	TGTGCCAACGTGGGACAGGGCATTTCTGGAAACACCATATATTTT
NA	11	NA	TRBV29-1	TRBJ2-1	CSATSYNEQFF	TGCAGCGCTACCTCCTACAATGAGCAGTTCTTC
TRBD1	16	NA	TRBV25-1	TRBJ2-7	CASSASRQGLSYEQYF	TGTGCCAGCAGTGCATCCAGACAGGGCCTTTCCTACGAGCAGTACTTC
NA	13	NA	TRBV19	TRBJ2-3	CASRLPPGDTQYF	TGTGCCAGTAGGCTACCCCCGGGGGATACGCAGTATTTT
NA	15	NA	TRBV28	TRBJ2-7	CASSLTGSRNYEQYF	TGTGCCAGCAGTCTAACAGGGTCCAGAAACTACGAGCAGTACTTC
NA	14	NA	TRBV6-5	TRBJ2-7	CASSYTRSSYEQYF	TGTGCCAGCAGTTACACCAGATCTTCCTACGAGCAGTACTTC
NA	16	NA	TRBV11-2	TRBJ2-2	CASSSRRRFETGELFF	TGTGCCAGCAGCTCCCGGAGAAGATTTGAAACCGGGGAGCTGTTTTTT